A single sample is the source of the 21 T cell receptor beta chains below, sequenced in a study of blood T cell repertoires in COVID-19 (dated by TCRdb to the early 2020s). The library came from the immunoSEQ multiplex PCR assay. TCRdb mirrors the immuneACCESS table, restricted to in-frame sequences. Some clones are absent from its copies; in checked studies, under half trace to an unresolved V gene, and the reason for the others is unknown. This sample holds about 240,000 clones; about 82% were observed only once. The ten largest clones capture 5% to 8% of the sample. Specimen: peripheral blood. These receptors were obtained from a woman aged 55-75 years with active or convalescent COVID-19.

This rearrangement joins TRBV2 to TRBJ2-7, with D maybe TRBD1 (5 bases). This CDR3 contains 12 residues. Per germline, CDR1 SNHLY and CDR2 FYNNEI. V dropped 7 bases and J dropped 6 bases, with 13 bases sitting between them. The CDR3: CASIRLQGEQYV. The DNA of the CDR3 is TGTGCCAGCATAAGACTGCAGGGCGAGCAGTACGTC.

V and J are TRBV30 and TRBJ2-2, with D perhaps TRBD1 (7 bases). This CDR3 contains 15 residues. Germline V lookup: CDR1 GTSNPN, CDR2 SVGIG (reference sequence). V shed 1 base and J shed 5 bases, with 14 bases lying between them. CDR3 DNA sequence: TGTGCCTGGAGTGGGGACAGAGGGGGGACCGGGGAGCTGTTTTTT. Translation gives CAWSGDRGGTGELFF.

CDR3 protein: CASNTGQKNTEAFF. In DNA form, the CDR3 reads TGTGCCAGCAATACTGGACAGAAGAACACTGAAGCTTTCTTT. The chain recombines TRBV27 with TRBJ1-1; perhaps TRBD1 as D (6 bases). Trimming removed 7 bases from V and 1 base from J, with 13 bases in between. There are 14 residues in the CDR3. From germline, CDR1 is MNHEY and CDR2 SMNVEV (reference sequence).

The chain employs TRBV19 and TRBJ2-3; TRBD2 matches 13 bases. This CDR3 comprises 14 residues. Germline values: CDR1 LNHDA, CDR2 SQIVND (reference sequence). V lost 6 bases to trimming and J lost 4 bases; unmatched junction nucleotides: 1. CDR3 sequence reads: CASSGLAGADTQYF. In nucleotides, the CDR3 is TGTGCCAGTAGCGGACTAGCGGGAGCAGATACGCAGTATTTT.

CDR3 in DNA: TGTGCCAGTAGTATAGGACAGGGTCATTCACCCCTCCACTTT. Its translation is CASSIGQGHSPLHF. This chain connects TRBV19 to TRBJ1-6; TRBD1 matches at 7 bases. CDR3 length: 14 amino acids. After removal of 1 base from V and 8 bases from J, the junction contained 2 bases not matched to a gene. Germline loops: CDR1 LNHDA, CDR2 SQIVND (reference sequence). The full variable domain, with the rest looked up from reference TRBV19 and TRBJ1-6, is DGGITQSPKYLFRKEGQNVTLSCEQNLNHDAMYWYRQDPGQGLRLIYYSQIVNDFQKGDIAEGYSVSREKKESFPLTVTSAQKNPTAFYLCASSIGQGHSPLHFGNGTRLTVT.

The chain uses TRBV19 and TRBJ1-2, with D uncertain. CDR3 length: 12 amino acids. V was clipped by 10 bases and J by 1 base, with 10 bases between them. Germline lookup yields CDR1 LNHDA and CDR2 SQIVND (reference sequence). CDR3 loop: CATQDFNYGYTF. DNA for the CDR3: TGTGCCACCCAGGACTTTAACTATGGCTACACCTTC.

V is TRBV3-1 (or the pseudogene TRBV3-2) and J is TRBJ1-5; D is perhaps TRBD1 (5 bases). The CDR3 extends over 12 amino acids. Trimming removed 8 bases from V and 7 bases from J, with 12 bases in between. Germline V lookup: CDR1 LGHDT, CDR2 YNNKEL (reference sequence). CDR3 protein: CASGEGRQPQHF. The CDR3 nucleotides are TGTGCCAGCGGGGAGGGGCGCCAGCCCCAGCATTTT.

This clone has just one count. The chain has TRBV2 and TRBJ1-4; TRBD1 matches 8 bases. In germline, CDR1 is SNHLY, CDR2 FYNNEI. J was trimmed by 13 bases and V by 5 bases; bases with no gene match: 3. The CDR3 runs to 11 residues. CDR3 residues: CASSQGAGLFF. CDR3 coding DNA: TGTGCCAGCAGTCAGGGGGCAGGACTGTTTTTT.

The gene calls are TRBV6-6 and TRBJ1-2; D not certain. Germline V lookup: CDR1 MNHNY, CDR2 SVGAGI (reference sequence). The germline V and J ends were trimmed by 6 bases and 3 bases, with 20 bases remaining between them. The CDR3 loop spans 16 amino acids. CDR3 DNA: TGTGCCAGCAGCCCCCGGAGGGCCAACATTGACTATGGCTACACCTTC. This encodes CASSPRRANIDYGYTF.

Only one count was recorded for this clone. The V gene is TRBV6-5, the J gene TRBJ2-3; TRBD2 agrees at 8 bases. CDR1 and CDR2 from the germline V gene are MNHEY and SVGAGI. The CDR3 extends over 13 amino acids. J was trimmed by 5 bases and V by 6 bases; bases with no gene match: 4. The CDR3 coding sequence is TGTGCCAGCAGACCCGCGGGGGGAGATACGCAGTATTTT. This translates into CASRPAGGDTQYF.

The genes are TRBV6-1 and TRBJ2-2; TRBD1 aligns across 9 bases. This CDR3 is built from 16 residues. V lost 2 bases to trimming and J lost 7 bases; unmatched junction nucleotides: 8. Per germline, CDR1 MNHNS and CDR2 SASEGT. CDR3 protein: CASSERRTGAIGELFF. The CDR3, as DNA: TGTGCCAGCAGTGAAAGAAGGACAGGGGCAATCGGGGAGCTGTTTTTT.

This clone is a singleton in its sample. The chain recombines TRBV10-3 with TRBJ2-2, with D possibly being TRBD1 (6 bases). The V end was cut by 4 bases, the J end by 7 bases, with 16 bases between. The CDR3 length is 15 residues. Per germline, CDR1 ENHRY and CDR2 SYGVKD. The CDR3 loop is CAISGQVREGGELFF. The CDR3 nucleotides read TGTGCCATCAGTGGACAGGTTCGTGAAGGCGGGGAGCTGTTTTTT.

The chain has TRBV4-2 and TRBJ2-5; no reliable D call. CDR1 and CDR2 (germline): LGHNA, YNFKEQ. This CDR3 comprises 15 residues. V was pared by 1 base and J by 0 bases, with 9 bases between. The CDR3 nucleotides read TGTGCCAGCAGCCAAGCACACCAGTACCAAGAGACCCAGTACTTC. Its translation: CASSQAHQYQETQYF.

The gene calls are TRBV29-1 and TRBJ2-1; tentative D call: TRBD1 (6 bases). Germline V gives CDR1 SQVTM, CDR2 ANQGSEA. V was cut by 5 bases and J by 7 bases, with 15 bases left in between. This CDR3 comprises 13 residues. CDR3 sequence (DNA): TGCAGCGTTCTTGGGCAGGGGATGAATGAGCAGTTCTTC. Translating it yields CSVLGQGMNEQFF.

This clone was seen a few times. The CDR3 DNA reads as TGCAGCGCTAAAAGGGGACAGGGGAGTGAAAAACTGTTTTTT. Its protein is CSAKRGQGSEKLFF. The J gene is TRBJ1-4, the V gene TRBV29-1; 10 bases map to TRBD1. Germline V gives CDR1 SQVTM, CDR2 ANQGSEA. V trimming: 7 bases; J trimming: 7 bases; junction bases outside the gene matches: 9. This CDR3 spans 14 amino acids.

V is TRBV5-6 and J is TRBJ2-7; D gene uncertain. Germline CDR1 is SGHDT and CDR2 is YYEEEE. The V end lost 1 base, the J end lost 1 base, and 6 bases lay between the germline ends. The CDR3 consists of 13 residues. CDR3: CASSLTYSYEQYV. CDR3 DNA sequence: TGTGCCAGCAGCTTGACTTATTCCTACGAGCAGTACGTC.

The V call is TRBV10-2, the J call TRBJ2-7; 8 bases align to TRBD2. With V trimmed by 0 bases and J by 5 bases, 12 bases remained unmatched. In germline, CDR1 is WSHSY, CDR2 SAAADI. The CDR3 is 17 residues long. DNA of the CDR3: TGCGCCAGCAGTGAGTCGACACCCCCGGGAGGGCGAAACGAGCAGTACTTC. This codes for CASSESTPPGGRNEQYF.

This chain uses TRBV6-4 with TRBJ2-3, with 7 bases identical to TRBD1. Germline CDR1 and CDR2: MRHNA and SNTAGT. The CDR3 sequence is 16 residues long. Germline trimming cut 0 bases from V and 4 bases from J; bases unmatched to any gene: 7. For the CDR3, the DNA is TGTGCCAGCAGTGACTCGGTAGACAGGGTCCCAGATACGCAGTATTTT. Translating gives CASSDSVDRVPDTQYF.

With regard to this clone: This sample includes further DNA sequences coding for the same CDR3. The rearrangement uses TRBV28 and TRBJ1-6; D call uncertain. Trimming took 6 bases from V and 6 from J, leaving 6 bases between them. Germline assignment: CDR1 MDHEN and CDR2 SYDVKM. The CDR3 is 12 residues long. The CDR3 nucleotides read TGTGCCAGCAGGAGTAGTAATTCACCCCTCCACTTT. Translated: CASRSSNSPLHF.

V and J are TRBV15 and TRBJ2-5; possible D gene TRBD1, 5 bases. The CDR3 extends over 15 amino acids. CDR1 and CDR2 (germline): LNHNV, YYDKDF (reference sequence). V was shortened by 1 base and J by 4 bases, with 13 bases between the two germline ends. The CDR3 here is CATSRVGDQGETQYF. In DNA, the CDR3 is TGTGCCACCAGCAGAGTAGGGGATCAGGGAGAGACCCAGTACTTC.

The rearrangement joins TRBV5-5 to TRBJ2-3; TRBD2 aligns across 8 bases. Trimming removed 7 bases from V and 5 bases from J; junction bases left unmatched: 12. Germline V gene lookup returns CDR1 SGHKS and CDR2 YYEKEE (reference sequence). This CDR3 has 15 residues. This CDR3 reads CASSLTGGPGDTQYF. The CDR3 DNA is TGTGCCAGCTCCCTAACGGGAGGGCCCGGAGATACGCAGTATTTT.